This TCR beta chain was profiled in a study of cytomegalovirus exposure and HLA in healthy donors. This PCR relied on a set of 60 Vbeta primers and 13 Jbeta primers. Clones were read by immunoSEQ multiplex PCR, and TCRdb kept only the in-frame ones, dropping some. The repertoire consists of fewer than 250,000 clones, with 87% occurring once and the leading ten covering around 1%. The CDR3 has 15 amino acids. V was clipped by 6 bases and J by 4 bases; unmatched bases: 7. From germline, CDR1 is MNHNS and CDR2 SASEGT. There were likely unrecorded immune exposures, though donors were nominally healthy when sampled.

The material sequenced was PBMCs. This clonotype was obtained from a boy aged 2-15 years in good health and CMV-seronegative. This rearrangement joins TRBV6-1 to TRBJ2-3; 10 nucleotides agree with TRBD2. The CDR3 DNA reads TGTGCCAGCAGAGGTACCGGGACTAGCGCAGATACGCAGTATTTT. It translates to CASRGTGTSADTQYF.